The text below deals with one T cell receptor (beta chain). No antigen is known for it. Researchers ran the PCR with 60 Vbeta and 13 Jbeta primers. Original processing notes: In a later analysis, 8.5 million to 14 million of some 80 million unique beta chains occurred in at least two donors. Profiled with immunoSEQ multiplex PCR; TCRdb holds only in-frame clones, not every one. Clone size and V and J calls were adopted from that table, with D and trimming inferred from the DNA. The sample includes under 200,000 clones, 70% to 85% of them seen just once. The data stem from a study of cytomegalovirus exposure and HLA in healthy donors. Whole-study results and caveats: According to an earlier analysis, most TCR beta V segments yielded productive rearrangements about 90% or about 30% of the time.

This CDR3 region has 16 residues. Germline V CDR1 and CDR2: SGDLS, YYNGEE. Trimming removed 4 bases from V and 9 bases from J; junction bases left unmatched: 9. This TCR was sampled from a middle-aged man in good health and CMV-seronegative. This chain links TRBV9 with TRBJ2-1; 14 nucleotides match TRBD2. The sample comprised PBMCs. The CDR3 bases are TGTGCCAGCAGCACTCGACTAGCGGGGGGGCTCGGTGAGCAGTTCTTC. Its protein is CASSTRLAGGLGEQFF.